This passage covers 20 T cell receptor beta chains from one sample sequenced in a study of memory CD8 T cells in hepatitis C reinfection. Data came from immunoSEQ multiplex PCR; TCRdb stores just in-frame clones and leaves some out. The sample includes under 3,000 clones, around 89% of them seen just once. Time point: peak reinfection, 3 to 8 weeks after reinfection detection. Sorted cells were sequenced directly ex vivo without any in vitro expansion. Input material: naive CD8+ T cells sorted from blood. Every receptor here comes from a man in his fifties or sixties with hepatitis C virus infection.

The chain couples TRBV9 to TRBJ1-2; TRBD1 aligns across 7 bases. The CDR3 totals 13 residues. CDR1 SGDLS and CDR2 YYNGEE come from the germline V gene. Trimming removed 4 bases from V and 3 bases from J; junction bases left unmatched: 3. CDR3 sequence: CASSPGTDYGYTF. The CDR3 DNA follows: TGTGCCAGCAGCCCAGGGACAGACTATGGCTACACCTTC.

The chain links TRBV27 to TRBJ2-7; 8 bases align to TRBD2. With 6 bases clipped from V and 7 bases from J, the junction kept 5 bases outside the gene matches. CDR3 length: 12 residues. CDR1 MNHEY and CDR2 SMNVEV come from the germline V gene (reference sequence). CDR3 protein: CASRGTSWEQYF. The DNA of the CDR3 is TGTGCCAGCAGGGGGACTAGTTGGGAGCAGTACTTC.

CDR3 sequence: CASSSQGGETEAFF. CDR3 sequence (DNA): TGTGCCAGCAGCTCACAGGGGGGGGAGACTGAAGCTTTCTTT. This chain joins TRBV11-3 and TRBJ1-1, with TRBD1 matching over 8 bases. This CDR3 contains 14 residues. The germline gives CDR1 SGHNT, CDR2 YENEEA. V lost 4 bases and J lost 5; bases outside the gene matches: 6.

This sequence joins TRBV27 and TRBJ1-5; no firm D call. The CDR3 is made up of 13 amino acids. Germline CDR1 reads MNHEY; CDR2 reads SMNVEV (reference sequence). Between the trimmed V and J ends, which lost 6 bases and 8 bases, there was a span of 14 bases. This CDR3 is CASSSAGMEPQHF. Here the CDR3 DNA reads TGTGCCAGCAGCTCCGCGGGGATGGAGCCCCAGCATTTT.

This clone was observed a few times. This chain connects TRBV11-2 to TRBJ2-1; D is perhaps TRBD2 (6 bases). Looked up from germline, CDR1 is SGHAT and CDR2 is FQNNGV. CDR3 length: 15 amino acids. Trimming took 4 bases from V and 0 from J, leaving 10 bases between them. The CDR3 DNA follows: TGTGCCAGCAGCTCTAGCGAAAGCTCCTACAATGAGCAGTTCTTC. It codes for CASSSSESSYNEQFF.

The J gene is TRBJ1-1, the V gene TRBV29-1, with a tentative D call TRBD1 (6 bases). Trimming left V 3 bases short and J 1 base short, with 15 bases between. The CDR3 consists of 15 residues. Germline CDR1 SQVTM, CDR2 ANQGSEA. CDR3 loop: CSVEIKSTGNTEAFF. DNA of the CDR3: TGCAGCGTTGAGATAAAGTCGACAGGGAACACTGAAGCTTTCTTT.

V usage is TRBV4-3 and J usage is TRBJ2-5; TRBD1 agrees at 8 bases. There are 13 residues in the CDR3. Germline loops: CDR1 LGHNA, CDR2 YSLEER. The V segment lost 3 bases and the J segment 3 bases; nucleotides outside the gene matches: 0. CDR3 in amino acids: CASSQDREETQYF. CDR3 DNA sequence: TGCGCCAGCAGCCAGGACAGGGAAGAGACCCAGTACTTC.

V usage is TRBV27 and J usage is TRBJ1-4; TRBD1 aligns across 8 bases. The junction had 10 bases not matched to a gene; V was cut back by 5 bases and J by 5 bases. The V gene's germline CDR1 is MNHEY and CDR2 SMNVEV (reference sequence). This CDR3 has 16 amino acids. CDR3 sequence reads: CASSPSPGQENEKLFF. The CDR3 bases are TGTGCCAGCAGTCCTAGCCCGGGACAGGAAAATGAAAAACTGTTTTTT.

This clone is a singleton in its sample. The gene calls are TRBV4-2 and TRBJ2-3; maybe TRBD1 (7 bases). The V gene lost 0 bases and the J gene lost 5 bases, with 18 bases spanning the gap. Germline CDR1 reads LGHNA; CDR2 reads YNFKEQ. The CDR3 contains 17 residues. CDR3 region: CASSQDGGRQGGDTQYF. In nucleotides, the CDR3 is TGTGCCAGCAGCCAAGATGGGGGTCGGCAGGGGGGAGATACGCAGTATTTT.

The V and J genes are TRBV6-1 and TRBJ2-7; possibly TRBD1 for D (5 bases). The V gene lost 10 bases and the J gene lost 1 base, with 11 bases spanning the gap. This CDR3 comprises 12 residues. The V gene's germline CDR1 is MNHNS and CDR2 SASEGT. CDR3 sequence reads: CATSTDSYEQYF. CDR3 coding DNA: TGTGCCACCTCGACAGATTCCTACGAGCAGTACTTC.

The genes are TRBV7-2 and TRBJ2-5, with 15 bases aligning to TRBD2. After removal of 6 bases from V and 2 bases from J, the junction contained 7 bases not matched to a gene. There are 17 residues in the CDR3. The germline gives CDR1 SGHTA, CDR2 FQGNSA. The CDR3 loop is CASRSGLAGGLQETQYF. For the CDR3, the DNA is TGTGCCAGCAGATCCGGACTAGCGGGAGGGTTGCAAGAGACCCAGTACTTC.

J is TRBJ2-5 and V is TRBV16; 8 bases fit TRBD2. This CDR3 has 16 residues. Looked up from germline, CDR1 is KGHSY and CDR2 is FQNENV. With V trimmed by 3 bases and J by 5 bases, 11 bases remained unmatched. CDR3 in DNA: TGTGCCAGCAGCCATTCGGTAGCGGGAAGTTGGGAGACCCAGTACTTC. This gives the protein CASSHSVAGSWETQYF. Looking up the rest from reference TRBV16 and TRBJ2-5 gives the full variable domain: GEEVAQTPKHLVRGEGQKAKLYCAPIKGHSYVFWYQQVLKNEFKFLISFQNENVFDETGMPKERFSAKCLPNSPCSLEIQATKLEDSAVYFCASSHSVAGSWETQYFGPGTRLLVL.

The rearrangement joins TRBV2 to TRBJ2-1, with 7 bases that match TRBD1. Germline CDR1 SNHLY, CDR2 FYNNEI. J lost 7 bases, V lost 5 bases, and 5 bases had no gene match. The CDR3 totals 13 residues. The CDR3 nucleotides are TGTGCCAGCAGTTCGACAGGGTGGAATGAGCAGTTCTTC. Amino acids: CASSSTGWNEQFF.

The CDR3 protein is CASSPELAGDHEQYF. The CDR3 nucleotides read TGTGCCAGCAGTCCCGAACTAGCGGGAGACCACGAGCAGTACTTC. The chain recombines TRBV6-5 with TRBJ2-7, with 11 bases fitting TRBD2. This CDR3 is built from 15 residues. V lost 5 bases and J lost 5; bases outside the gene matches: 8. Germline lookup yields CDR1 MNHEY and CDR2 SVGAGI.

This clone was seen just once. The chain joins TRBV1 to TRBJ2-1; the listed D gene, TRBD2, was not tested against the DNA. TRBV1 corresponds to a pseudogene. The CDR3 covers 18 residues. CDR3: CTSSVKRTSGSSYNEQFF. The CDR3, as DNA: TGCACCAGCAGCGTCAAGCGGACTAGCGGGAGCTCCTACAATGAGCAGTTCTTC.

The gene calls are TRBV2 and TRBJ2-7; 7 bases map to TRBD1. The trim removed 0 bases at V and 3 bases at J, leaving 5 bases unmatched. The CDR3 length is 15 residues. CDR1 and CDR2 (germline): SNHLY, FYNNEI. CDR3 protein: CASSEAMGTVYEQYF. CDR3 coding DNA: TGTGCCAGCAGTGAAGCGATGGGGACAGTCTACGAGCAGTACTTC.

The table lists this clone with a count of one. V gene TRBV2 combines with J gene TRBJ2-7; 7 nucleotides align to TRBD1. Germline V gives CDR1 SNHLY, CDR2 FYNNEI. V lost 10 bases to trimming and J lost 4 bases; unmatched junction nucleotides: 10. This CDR3 has 13 residues. CDR3: CATHDRVSYEQYF. The CDR3 DNA reads TGTGCCACGCACGACAGGGTTTCTTACGAGCAGTACTTC.

There are a few counts of this clone. This chain connects TRBV11-2 to TRBJ2-5; possible D gene TRBD2, 5 bases. CDR1 and CDR2 from the germline V gene are SGHAT and FQNNGV. The CDR3 length is 15 residues. V was clipped by 1 base and J by 1 base, with 10 bases between them. The DNA for the CDR3 is TGTGCCAGCAGCTTAGGAACTAGGTCCCAAGAGACCCAGTACTTC. It translates to CASSLGTRSQETQYF.

The chain couples TRBV11-1 to TRBJ2-7; D unresolved. CDR1 and CDR2 (germline): SGHAT, FQDESV (reference sequence). The CDR3 length is 12 residues. Trimming removed 5 bases at V and 3 bases at J, with 8 bases between. The DNA for the CDR3 is TGTGCCAGCAGCACAGATGACTACGAGCAGTACTTC. Its translation: CASSTDDYEQYF.

The gene calls are TRBV29-1 and TRBJ2-3; a weak D match, TRBD2 (5 bases). Germline V gives CDR1 SQVTM, CDR2 ANQGSEA. Trimming cost V 4 bases and J 1 base, with 12 bases left between them. The CDR3 spans 14 residues. The CDR3 sequence: CSVVEGVGTDTQYF. The CDR3 DNA reads as TGCAGCGTTGTTGAGGGAGTGGGCACAGATACGCAGTATTTT.